This T cell receptor beta chain appears in the sequencing data of a study of blood T cell repertoires in COVID-19. Overall study: The samples span acute and convalescent COVID-19 from the United States, Italy and Spain. Sources were T cells, B-cell-depleted T cells, or PBMCs; the material itself was cDNA or gDNA.

Authors' processing steps: Counts of nucleated cells, estimated from reference gene primer amplification, were obtained. Using immunoSEQ multiplex PCR, the repertoire was profiled, and TCRdb retains in-frame clones only, with some absent. D and trimming were read from the DNA, whereas the V and J calls and clone size are those reported in that table. This table has under 130,000 clones, approximately 80% appearing once. Germline CDR1 MDHEN, CDR2 SYDVKM. V dropped 2 bases and J dropped 3 bases, with 14 bases sitting between them. CDR3 size: 15 residues. Material: peripheral blood. The receptor comes from a woman of 80 years or more with acute or convalescent COVID-19. This chain connects TRBV28 to TRBJ2-7; maybe TRBD2 (6 bases). The CDR3 loop reads CASSLTSTGNYEQYF. The CDR3 coding sequence is TGTGCCAGCAGTTTAACTAGCACGGGCAACTACGAGCAGTACTTC.